This record concerns one T cell receptor (beta chain) sequence. Everyone who took part was roughly 18 to 89 years old, and they came from 24 US areas. Assignments of participants to cohorts depended upon their own reported clinical history. For recovered donors of Cohort 3, there were two negative PCRs, clearance, or symptom resolution. Clones were read by immunoSEQ multiplex PCR, and TCRdb kept only the in-frame ones, dropping some. The table shows 390,000 or so clones, with 80% to 90% occurring only once. This sample was included in a study of blood T cell repertoires in COVID-19. Germline CDR1 reads MDHEN; CDR2 reads SYDVKM. This CDR3 is built from 12 residues. V lost 5 bases, J lost 7 bases, and 11 bases lay in between.

J is TRBJ1-1 and V is TRBV28, with unresolved D. What was sequenced was PBMCs or T cells enriched from blood (not recorded which). The TCR sequence derives from a man aged 18 to 30 who had recovered from COVID-19. This CDR3 is CASSLKEFEAFF. The CDR3 region has the DNA TGTGCCAGCAGTCTGAAGGAGTTTGAAGCTTTCTTT.